This T cell receptor (beta chain) stems from a study of T cells of healthy individuals. The CDR3 has 14 amino acids. V was cut by 1 base and J by 5 bases, with 11 bases left in between. Germline lookup yields CDR1 DFQATT and CDR2 SNEGSKA (reference sequence). TCRdb ran MiXCR on the 5' RACE reads and lists one entry per CDR3 protein. This sample has 60,000 to 75,000 distinct CDR3 sequences, with 15% to 20% found just once. This clonotype originated in a human donor in good health. V is TRBV20-1 and J is TRBJ1-4; D remains unclear. CDR3 amino acids: CSARVRARNEKLFF. CDR3 nucleotides: TGCAGTGCTAGAGTCCGGGCCCGAAATGAAAAACTGTTTTTT.